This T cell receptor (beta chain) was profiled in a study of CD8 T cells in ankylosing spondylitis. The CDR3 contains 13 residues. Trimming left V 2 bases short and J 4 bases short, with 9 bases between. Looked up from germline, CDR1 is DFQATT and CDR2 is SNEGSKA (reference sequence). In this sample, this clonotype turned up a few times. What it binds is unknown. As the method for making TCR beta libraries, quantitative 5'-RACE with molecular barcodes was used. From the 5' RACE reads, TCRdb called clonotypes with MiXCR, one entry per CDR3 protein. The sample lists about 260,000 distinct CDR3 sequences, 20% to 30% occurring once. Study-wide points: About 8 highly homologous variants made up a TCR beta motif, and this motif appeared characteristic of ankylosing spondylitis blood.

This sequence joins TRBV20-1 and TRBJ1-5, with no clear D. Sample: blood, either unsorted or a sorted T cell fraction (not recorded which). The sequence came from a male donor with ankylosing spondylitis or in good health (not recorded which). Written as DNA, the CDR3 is TGCAGTGCTAGACAGGCGAAAAATCAGCCCCAGCATTTT. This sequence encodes CSARQAKNQPQHF.